Listed below are T cell receptor beta chains from one sample, sequenced in a study of T cell repertoires in cytomegalovirus infection. TCRdb reprocessed the reads via MiXCR and lists one record per CDR3 protein. The sample records some 180,000 distinct CDR3 sequences, roughly 9.8% being singletons. The sequencing sample was made of PBMCs. Receptor source: a human donor in good health (CMV status not recorded). Some clones in this sample may be carry-over from other donors' samples. The CDR3 runs from the conserved cysteine through the conserved F or W. A D gene is named only where the DNA matches it firmly. Part of the rows lack a size; the others show once, few, many or a class for expanded clones.

v_call: TRBV7-2; j_call: TRBJ1-5; d_call: TRBD1; clone_size: many; cdr3_aa: CASSPWTGTDQPQHF; cdr3_nt: TGTGCCAGCAGCCCCTGGACCGGGACAGATCAGCCCCAGCATTTT
v_call: TRBV19; j_call: TRBJ1-1; d_call: -; clone_size: many; cdr3_aa: CASSIERDTEAFF; cdr3_nt: TGTGCCAGTAGTATAGAACGGGACACTGAAGCTTTCTTT
v_call: TRBV10-3; j_call: TRBJ2-1; d_call: -; clone_size: few; cdr3_aa: CAILWGNEQFF; cdr3_nt: TGTGCCATCCTCTGGGGGAATGAGCAGTTCTTC
v_call: TRBV20-1; j_call: TRBJ1-1; d_call: TRBD1; clone_size: -; cdr3_aa: CSASTGVRYTEAFF; cdr3_nt: TGCAGTGCTAGCACAGGGGTGAGGTACACTGAAGCTTTCTTT
v_call: TRBV12-3/TRBV12-4; j_call: TRBJ1-1; d_call: -; clone_size: many; cdr3_aa: CASEIGMGTEAFF; cdr3_nt: TGTGCCAGCGAGATCGGCATGGGCACTGAAGCTTTCTTT
v_call: TRBV9; j_call: TRBJ2-1; d_call: -; clone_size: few; cdr3_aa: CASSGGGKAGSSYNEQFF; cdr3_nt: TGTGCCAGCAGCGGAGGGGGTAAAGCGGGGAGCTCCTACAATGAGCAGTTCTTC
v_call: TRBV29-1; j_call: TRBJ1-5; d_call: -; clone_size: few; cdr3_aa: CSVVVDGNQPQHF; cdr3_nt: TGCAGCGTTGTGGTCGATGGTAATCAGCCCCAGCATTTT
v_call: TRBV18; j_call: TRBJ1-6; d_call: TRBD1; clone_size: many; cdr3_aa: CASSLGQGGNSPLHF; cdr3_nt: TGTGCCAGCTCACTGGGACAGGGTGGGAATTCACCCCTCCACTTT
v_call: TRBV29-1; j_call: TRBJ2-1; d_call: -; clone_size: few; cdr3_aa: CSVVGGGWRDSSYNEQFF; cdr3_nt: TGCAGCGTTGTGGGGGGGGGGTGGCGGGACAGCTCCTACAATGAGCAGTTCTTC
v_call: TRBV7-3; j_call: TRBJ2-1; d_call: TRBD2; clone_size: many; cdr3_aa: CASSLTFRGVGGNEQFF; cdr3_nt: TGTGCCAGCAGCTTAACGTTTCGGGGGGTGGGTGGCAATGAGCAGTTCTTC
v_call: TRBV10-3; j_call: TRBJ2-1; d_call: -; clone_size: many; cdr3_aa: CAISPRGYNEQFF; cdr3_nt: TGTGCCATCAGTCCTCGGGGCTACAATGAGCAGTTCTTC
v_call: TRBV5-1; j_call: TRBJ2-1; d_call: -; clone_size: few; cdr3_aa: CASSLLPGQANEQFF; cdr3_nt: TGCGCCAGCAGCTTGCTTCCGGGGCAGGCCAATGAGCAGTTCTTC
v_call: TRBV24-1; j_call: TRBJ2-1; d_call: -; clone_size: many; cdr3_aa: CATSDPPSTTTHNEQFF; cdr3_nt: TGTGCCACCAGTGATCCACCCTCAACTACCACCCACAATGAGCAGTTCTTC
v_call: TRBV28; j_call: TRBJ1-5; d_call: -; clone_size: few; cdr3_aa: CASSLLGKGGNQPQHF; cdr3_nt: TGTGCCAGCAGTTTATTGGGGAAGGGAGGCAATCAGCCCCAGCATTTT
v_call: TRBV20-1; j_call: TRBJ1-1; d_call: -; clone_size: -; cdr3_aa: CSARVGRQALGNTEAFF; cdr3_nt: TGCAGTGCTAGAGTGGGTAGACAAGCCCTCGGGAACACTGAAGCTTTCTTT
v_call: TRBV12-3/TRBV12-4; j_call: TRBJ2-2; d_call: TRBD2; clone_size: many; cdr3_aa: CASSFGTGWTSGRARDTGELFF; cdr3_nt: TGTGCCAGCAGTTTTGGGACAGGGTGGACTAGCGGGAGGGCCAGGGACACCGGGGAGCTGTTTTTT
v_call: TRBV20-1; j_call: TRBJ1-5; d_call: -; clone_size: -; cdr3_aa: CSDPAQTIQPQHF; cdr3_nt: TGCAGTGACCCGGCACAGACTATACAGCCCCAGCATTTT
v_call: TRBV7-2; j_call: TRBJ1-6; d_call: -; clone_size: many; cdr3_aa: CASSLGLGAKNSPLHF; cdr3_nt: TGTGCCAGCAGCTTAGGCTTGGGGGCGAAGAATTCACCCCTCCACTTT
v_call: TRBV6-5; j_call: TRBJ1-1; d_call: -; clone_size: many; cdr3_aa: CASSSAGPNTEAFF; cdr3_nt: TGTGCCAGCAGTAGCGCCGGGCCGAACACTGAAGCTTTCTTT
v_call: TRBV18; j_call: TRBJ1-1; d_call: -; clone_size: few; cdr3_aa: CASSPSGSSGTEAFF; cdr3_nt: TGTGCCAGCTCACCTTCGGGGAGTAGCGGCACTGAAGCTTTCTTT
v_call: TRBV5-1; j_call: TRBJ1-4; d_call: -; clone_size: many; cdr3_aa: CASSLAGTAEGKLFF; cdr3_nt: TGCGCCAGCAGCTTGGCCGGGACCGCAGAGGGAAAACTGTTTTTT
v_call: TRBV25-1; j_call: TRBJ1-1; d_call: -; clone_size: many; cdr3_aa: CASSEYSRGFGTEAFF; cdr3_nt: TGTGCCAGCAGTGAATATTCCAGGGGCTTCGGCACTGAAGCTTTCTTT
v_call: TRBV6-6; j_call: TRBJ1-1; d_call: -; clone_size: few; cdr3_aa: CASSYEWGLNTEAFF; cdr3_nt: TGTGCCAGCAGTTACGAGTGGGGATTGAACACTGAAGCTTTCTTT
v_call: TRBV12-3/TRBV12-4; j_call: TRBJ1-2; d_call: -; clone_size: many; cdr3_aa: CASSPTRQVYGYTF; cdr3_nt: TGTGCCAGCAGTCCAACTCGACAGGTTTATGGCTACACCTTC
v_call: TRBV29-1; j_call: TRBJ1-1; d_call: -; clone_size: -; cdr3_aa: CSVSPGSNTEAFF; cdr3_nt: TGCAGCGTTTCCCCAGGTAGTAACACTGAAGCTTTCTTT
v_call: TRBV12-3/TRBV12-4; j_call: TRBJ2-1; d_call: TRBD1; clone_size: many; cdr3_aa: CASSFFVGLAGGYNEQFF; cdr3_nt: TGTGCCAGCAGTTTTTTTGTCGGCCTGGCAGGGGGCTACAATGAGCAGTTCTTC
v_call: TRBV15; j_call: TRBJ2-7; d_call: -; clone_size: few; cdr3_aa: CATSRELNSEQYF; cdr3_nt: TGTGCCACCAGCAGAGAATTAAACTCCGAGCAGTACTTC
v_call: TRBV12-3/TRBV12-4; j_call: TRBJ1-4; d_call: -; clone_size: many; cdr3_aa: CASSSSYSDEKLFF; cdr3_nt: TGTGCCAGCAGTTCCTCGTACAGCGATGAAAAACTGTTTTTT
v_call: TRBV7-9; j_call: TRBJ2-7; d_call: -; clone_size: -; cdr3_aa: CASSANRYEQYF; cdr3_nt: TGTGCCAGCAGCGCAAACAGGTACGAGCAGTACTTC
v_call: TRBV19; j_call: TRBJ2-1; d_call: -; clone_size: -; cdr3_aa: CASSIDPGGPNEQFF; cdr3_nt: TGTGCCAGTAGTATAGATCCCGGGGGGCCCAATGAGCAGTTCTTC
v_call: TRBV11-3; j_call: TRBJ2-2; d_call: -; clone_size: many; cdr3_aa: CASSQGLTANTGELFF; cdr3_nt: TGTGCCAGCAGCCAGGGGTTGACAGCGAACACCGGGGAGCTGTTTTTT
v_call: TRBV7-9; j_call: TRBJ1-4; d_call: -; clone_size: many; cdr3_aa: CASSAPGRLNEKLFF; cdr3_nt: TGTGCCAGCAGCGCACCAGGCCGGCTTAATGAAAAACTGTTTTTT
v_call: TRBV6-5; j_call: TRBJ2-5; d_call: -; clone_size: few; cdr3_aa: CASNRHGGGSQETQYF; cdr3_nt: TGTGCCAGCAATAGACATGGAGGAGGATCCCAAGAGACCCAGTACTTC
v_call: TRBV19; j_call: TRBJ2-7; d_call: -; clone_size: many; cdr3_aa: CASSMEGRQLYEQYF; cdr3_nt: TGTGCCAGTAGTATGGAGGGCCGACAGCTATACGAGCAGTACTTC
v_call: TRBV7-2; j_call: TRBJ1-3; d_call: -; clone_size: many; cdr3_aa: CASSLGPGAGNTIYF; cdr3_nt: TGTGCCAGCAGCTTAGGGCCAGGGGCTGGAAACACCATATATTTT
v_call: TRBV4-2; j_call: TRBJ2-7; d_call: -; clone_size: -; cdr3_aa: CASSQGGWVEDEQYF; cdr3_nt: TGTGCCAGCAGCCAAGGTGGCTGGGTAGAGGACGAGCAGTACTTC
v_call: TRBV5-1; j_call: TRBJ1-2; d_call: TRBD1; clone_size: few; cdr3_aa: CASSSPGQGYGYTF; cdr3_nt: TGCGCCAGCAGCTCTCCGGGACAGGGGTATGGCTACACCTTC
v_call: TRBV12-3/TRBV12-4; j_call: TRBJ1-2; d_call: TRBD1; clone_size: many; cdr3_aa: CASSPNRGAHYGYTF; cdr3_nt: TGTGCCAGCAGCCCTAACAGGGGCGCTCACTATGGCTACACCTTC
v_call: TRBV28; j_call: TRBJ2-6; d_call: -; clone_size: few; cdr3_aa: CASSLWGSGANVLTF; cdr3_nt: TGTGCCAGCAGTTTATGGGGTTCTGGGGCCAACGTCCTGACTTTC
v_call: TRBV5-4; j_call: TRBJ1-1; d_call: -; clone_size: -; cdr3_aa: CASSWWTGMNTEAFF; cdr3_nt: TGTGCCAGCAGCTGGTGGACGGGGATGAACACTGAAGCTTTCTTT
v_call: TRBV29-1; j_call: TRBJ1-2; d_call: -; clone_size: few; cdr3_aa: CSAQLDGVYGYTF; cdr3_nt: TGCAGCGCCCAACTTGACGGGGTCTATGGCTACACCTTC
v_call: TRBV28; j_call: TRBJ1-1; d_call: -; clone_size: many; cdr3_aa: CASSFPGTAPSEAFF; cdr3_nt: TGTGCCAGCAGTTTCCCCGGGACTGCGCCCTCGGAAGCTTTCTTT
v_call: TRBV6-5; j_call: TRBJ2-5; d_call: TRBD1; clone_size: -; cdr3_aa: CASSYETGRRETQYF; cdr3_nt: TGTGCCAGCAGTTACGAGACAGGGAGACGGGAGACCCAGTACTTC
v_call: TRBV20-1; j_call: TRBJ1-1; d_call: -; clone_size: -; cdr3_aa: CSARGVGAGTEAFF; cdr3_nt: TGCAGTGCTAGAGGTGTTGGTGCGGGGACTGAAGCTTTCTTT
v_call: TRBV5-6; j_call: TRBJ1-2; d_call: -; clone_size: many; cdr3_aa: CASSSDPSLHYGYTF; cdr3_nt: TGTGCCAGCAGCTCGGACCCATCCCTCCACTATGGCTACACCTTC
v_call: TRBV6-2/TRBV6-3; j_call: TRBJ2-2; d_call: -; clone_size: many; cdr3_aa: CASSYGGSGSRIGELFF; cdr3_nt: TGTGCCAGCAGTTACGGCGGATCGGGCTCCCGGATCGGGGAGCTGTTTTTT
v_call: TRBV7-8; j_call: TRBJ1-3; d_call: TRBD1; clone_size: many; cdr3_aa: CASSFADRDGNTIYF; cdr3_nt: TGTGCCAGCAGCTTTGCCGACAGGGATGGAAACACCATATATTTT
v_call: TRBV28; j_call: TRBJ2-3; d_call: -; clone_size: many; cdr3_aa: CASTHRTDTQYF; cdr3_nt: TGTGCCAGCACCCATCGCACAGATACGCAGTATTTT
v_call: TRBV12-3/TRBV12-4; j_call: TRBJ2-1; d_call: TRBD2; clone_size: many; cdr3_aa: CASREGLAGTYNEQFF; cdr3_nt: TGTGCCAGCAGGGAAGGACTAGCGGGGACCTACAATGAGCAGTTCTTC
v_call: TRBV7-2; j_call: TRBJ1-3; d_call: -; clone_size: many; cdr3_aa: CASSLSFGNTIYF; cdr3_nt: TGTGCCAGCAGCTTAAGTTTTGGAAACACCATATATTTT
v_call: TRBV6-1; j_call: TRBJ2-7; d_call: -; clone_size: -; cdr3_aa: CASIGTGLHEQYF; cdr3_nt: TGTGCCAGCATCGGTACAGGTCTCCACGAGCAGTACTTC
v_call: TRBV19; j_call: TRBJ1-5; d_call: -; clone_size: many; cdr3_aa: CASSMGRNQPQHF; cdr3_nt: TGTGCCAGTAGTATGGGGAGAAATCAGCCCCAGCATTTT
v_call: TRBV7-2; j_call: TRBJ1-4; d_call: TRBD1; clone_size: many; cdr3_aa: CASSPGGQGGEKLFF; cdr3_nt: TGTGCCAGCAGCCCCGGCGGACAGGGCGGCGAAAAACTGTTTTTT
v_call: TRBV29-1; j_call: TRBJ2-7; d_call: -; clone_size: -; cdr3_aa: CSVEDRGSWSYEQYF; cdr3_nt: TGCAGCGTTGAAGATCGGGGTAGCTGGAGTTACGAGCAGTACTTC
v_call: TRBV6-6; j_call: TRBJ2-2; d_call: TRBD2; clone_size: -; cdr3_aa: CATTLAGGQNGELFF; cdr3_nt: TGTGCCACAACCTTAGCGGGAGGCCAAAACGGGGAGCTGTTTTTT
v_call: TRBV7-2; j_call: TRBJ1-2; d_call: -; clone_size: -; cdr3_aa: CASSSSDGRGYTF; cdr3_nt: TGTGCCAGCAGCTCTTCTGACGGACGGGGCTACACCTTC
v_call: TRBV7-8; j_call: TRBJ2-2; d_call: -; clone_size: many; cdr3_aa: CASSPIDTGELFF; cdr3_nt: TGTGCCAGCAGCCCCATTGACACCGGGGAGCTGTTTTTT